Listed here are 27 T cell receptor beta chains from one sample, sequenced in a study of early stage breast cancer tumors (dated by TCRdb to 2016 to 2017). The library was prepared using the immunoSEQ multiplex PCR assay. TCRdb limited this immuneACCESS table to in-frame rearrangements with V and J called. A share of clones is missing; checked studies link under half to unresolved V genes, and the rest is unexplained. Counted in this sample were under 30,000 clones; around 70% of them appeared once. The biggest ten clones account for 33% of the sample. The sample was blood. Receptor source: a person aged 50-59 years with breast cancer.

This clone has ten or more counts. The gene calls are TRBV6-4 and TRBJ2-1; TRBD1 agrees at 7 bases. The junction had 9 bases not matched to a gene; V was cut back by 3 bases and J by 4 bases. CDR1 is MRHNA and CDR2 is SNTAGT in the germline V gene. This CDR3 contains 16 residues. CDR3 bases: TGTGCCAGCAGTGATTCCGGAACAGGGGAGTACAATGAGCAGTTCTTC. This sequence encodes CASSDSGTGEYNEQFF.

This sequence joins TRBV19 and TRBJ2-1, with 11 bases lining up with TRBD1. The germline V gene encodes CDR1 LNHDA and CDR2 SQIVND (reference sequence). The V segment lost 8 bases and the J segment 3 bases; nucleotides outside the gene matches: 6. The CDR3 contains 15 residues. CDR3 in DNA: TGTGCCAGTTCGGGACAGGGGGGAGGCTACAATGAGCAGTTCTTC. Translated, it gives CASSGQGGGYNEQFF.

In its sample, this clone was seen a few times. The chain has TRBV11-2 and TRBJ1-3; weak D call: TRBD1 (5 bases). The CDR3 totals 14 residues. Trimming removed 4 bases at V and 2 bases at J, with 9 bases between. In germline, CDR1 is SGHAT, CDR2 FQNNGV. CDR3 nucleotide sequence: TGTGCCAGCAGCTCGCAGGGTACTGGAAACACCATATATTTT. Translating it yields CASSSQGTGNTIYF.

This clone has only a few counts. This CDR3 is CASSPDANYGYTF. In DNA, the CDR3 is TGTGCCAGCTCACCCGATGCTAACTATGGCTACACCTTC. The rearrangement uses TRBV18 and TRBJ1-2; D uncertain. Trimming stripped 3 bases from V and 0 bases from J, with 5 bases between. Per germline, CDR1 KGHSH and CDR2 LQKENI. This CDR3 has 13 residues.

Regarding this clone: One end of the junction varies from germline; a read error may be responsible. The chain links TRBV7-7 to TRBJ2-2, with 8 positions matching TRBD1. Germline CDR1 SSHAT, CDR2 FNYEAQ (reference sequence). This CDR3 contains 15 residues. The CDR3 region is CASSVGQGNTGELFF. DNA of the CDR3: TGTGCTAGCAGCGTCGGACAGGGGAACACCGGGGAGCTGTTTTTT.

The CDR3 bases are TGTGCCAGCGACAGGCCTAGCACTGAAGCTTTCTTT. Its translation is CASDRPSTEAFF. The chain combines TRBV2 with TRBJ1-1; possible D gene TRBD1, 6 bases. Deletions cut 8 bases from V and 4 bases from J, with 11 bases between. This CDR3 contains 12 residues. Germline values: CDR1 SNHLY, CDR2 FYNNEI.

CDR3: CASSPPSQQEDQFF. DNA for the CDR3: TGTGCCAGCTCACCACCATCACAACAGGAGGACCAGTTCTTC. The V and J genes are TRBV18 and TRBJ2-1; D is perhaps TRBD1 or TRBD2 (5 bases each). Looked up from germline, CDR1 is KGHSH and CDR2 is LQKENI. This CDR3 comprises 14 residues. V was pared by 0 bases and J by 13 bases, with 16 bases between.

This sequence joins TRBV21-1 and TRBJ1-2. TRBV21-1 represents a pseudogene. This CDR3 has 14 amino acids. CDR3 loop: CASSKERTYYGYTF. Written as DNA, the CDR3 is TGTGCCAGCAGCAAAGAGAGAACGTACTATGGCTACACCTTC.

The chain is built from TRBV5-4 and TRBJ2-5, with D possibly TRBD2 on 6 matching bases. CDR1 is SGHNT and CDR2 is YYREEE in the germline V gene (reference sequence). V gave up 3 bases and J gave up 3 bases, with 9 bases separating them. This CDR3 is 13 amino acids long. The CDR3 loop reads CASSSGEKETQYF. The CDR3, as DNA: TGTGCCAGCAGCTCGGGGGAAAAAGAGACCCAGTACTTC.

V and J are TRBV10-3 and TRBJ1-1; 7 bases agree with TRBD1. From germline, CDR1 is ENHRY and CDR2 SYGVKD. V gave up 3 bases and J gave up 1 base; unmatched junction bases: 5. This CDR3 spans 15 amino acids. The CDR3 bases are TGTGCCATCAGTGATCCCAGGGGGGGGAACACTGAAGCTTTCTTT. Amino acids: CAISDPRGGNTEAFF.

The chain employs TRBV30 and TRBJ2-3, with D unclear. Trimming cost V 0 bases and J 6 bases, with 7 bases left between them. Germline loops: CDR1 GTSNPN, CDR2 SVGIG (reference sequence). This CDR3 spans 12 amino acids. The CDR3 here is CAWSVAGDTQYF. The CDR3 coding sequence is TGTGCCTGGAGTGTAGCTGGGGATACGCAGTATTTT.

This clone has just a few counts. The chain combines TRBV11-2 with TRBJ2-1, with 10 bases lining up with TRBD2. V trimming: 8 bases; J trimming: 6 bases; junction bases outside the gene matches: 16. This CDR3 contains 17 residues. The germline CDR1 and CDR2 sequences are SGHAT and FQNNGV. CDR3 nucleotide sequence: TGTGCCAGCGGCGGAAGAGCGGGAGGGTATGGTGGCAATGAGCAGTTCTTC. The encoded protein is CASGGRAGGYGGNEQFF.

This chain uses TRBV6-1 with TRBJ2-1; D unclear. The V end lost 6 bases, the J end lost 13 bases, and 19 bases lay between the germline ends. The CDR3 contains 13 residues. Germline CDR1 is MNHNS and CDR2 is SASEGT. The CDR3 sequence: CASSPGRSHAQFF. In DNA, the CDR3 is TGTGCCAGCAGCCCCGGTAGGTCACATGCCCAGTTCTTC.

DNA for the CDR3: TGTGCCAGCTCAACAGAAGGACAGGGCTCCTACGAGCAGTACTTC. Protein: CASSTEGQGSYEQYF. This chain connects TRBV18 to TRBJ2-7; 8 bases agree with TRBD1. The CDR3 loop spans 15 amino acids. CDR1 and CDR2 from the germline V gene are KGHSH and LQKENI. V dropped 5 bases and J dropped 0; count of bases not matched to a gene: 6.

The CDR3 spells CAWSGGQSSQPQHF. DNA of the CDR3: TGTGCCTGGAGTGGCGGACAGAGCAGCCAGCCCCAGCATTTT. This chain connects TRBV30 to TRBJ1-5; D possibly corresponds to TRBD1 (6 bases). The germline gives CDR1 GTSNPN, CDR2 SVGIG (reference sequence). The CDR3 has 14 residues. The germline V and J ends were trimmed by 1 base and 7 bases, with 14 bases remaining between them.

This sequence joins TRBV5-5 and TRBJ2-1; 8 nucleotides match TRBD2. The CDR3 sequence is 15 residues long. Germline V gene lookup returns CDR1 SGHKS and CDR2 YYEKEE (reference sequence). V gave up 4 bases and J gave up 2 bases; unmatched junction bases: 5. Here the CDR3 reads CASSPPLAAYNEQFF. CDR3 in DNA: TGTGCCAGCAGCCCCCCACTAGCGGCCTACAATGAGCAGTTCTTC.

V usage is TRBV27 and J usage is TRBJ1-2, with a weak D call TRBD1 (6 bases). CDR3 size: 16 residues. The germline gives CDR1 MNHEY, CDR2 SMNVEV (reference sequence). V lost 6 bases to trimming and J lost 4 bases, with 21 bases between them. In nucleotides, the CDR3 is TGTGCCAGCAGCCCAGGGGTGGGACGCCTTGGCTATGGCTACACCTTC. This translates into CASSPGVGRLGYGYTF.

The rearrangement links TRBV5-1 to TRBJ2-7; the D gene could be TRBD1 or TRBD2 (5 bases each). V was cut by 4 bases and J by 2 bases, with 13 bases left in between. CDR1 and CDR2 (germline): SGHRS, YFSETQ. CDR3 length: 14 amino acids. The DNA for the CDR3 is TGCGCCAGCAGCCCAGGGAGTCTTGCCTACGAGCAGTACTTC. It encodes CASSPGSLAYEQYF.

This clone turned up a few times. The genes are TRBV11-2 and TRBJ1-2, with D perhaps TRBD1 (5 bases). V was trimmed by 5 bases and J by 9 bases, leaving 16 bases between them. In germline, CDR1 is SGHAT, CDR2 FQNNGV. This CDR3 spans 13 amino acids. The CDR3 region has the DNA TGTGCCAGCAGCCCGGACGGCAGGGTCCGCTACACCTTC. This translates into CASSPDGRVRYTF.

The chain is built from TRBV11-2 and TRBJ2-3; the match to TRBD2 covers 10 bases. Germline V gene sequence: CDR1 SGHAT, CDR2 FQNNGV. The CDR3 extends over 16 amino acids. Losses at the gene ends were 5 bases for V and 4 bases for J; bases not matched to a gene: 9. In nucleotides, the CDR3 is TGTGCCAGCAGCCGTGGGGCTAGCGGGAGCGCAGATACGCAGTATTTT. Translating it yields CASSRGASGSADTQYF.

V gene TRBV6-6 combines with J gene TRBJ2-1; TRBD1 aligns across 7 bases. The length of the CDR3 is 16 residues. With V trimmed by 1 base and J by 4 bases, 7 bases remained unmatched. Germline lookup yields CDR1 MNHNY and CDR2 SVGAGI (reference sequence). The CDR3 spells CASSYWDSERYNEQFF. CDR3 DNA: TGTGCCAGCAGTTACTGGGACAGCGAGAGATACAATGAGCAGTTCTTC.

This rearrangement joins TRBV4-1 to TRBJ2-3, with 12 bases that match TRBD2. The V gene end was trimmed by 1 base and the J gene end by 5 bases; junction bases not matched to a gene: 7. The CDR3 runs 17 residues. Germline lookup yields CDR1 MGHRA and CDR2 YSYEKL. The CDR3 sequence: CASSQGLAGGPLDTQYF. CDR3 bases: TGCGCCAGCAGCCAAGGTCTAGCGGGAGGGCCGCTAGATACGCAGTATTTT.

This chain links TRBV5-6 with TRBJ1-1, with D perhaps matching TRBD1 (5 bases). CDR3 length equals 11 residues. The V end was cut by 4 bases, the J end by 10 bases, with 11 bases between. Germline assignment: CDR1 SGHDT and CDR2 YYEEEE. The CDR3 loop is CASSRRGAAFF. The DNA of the CDR3 is TGTGCCAGCAGCCGTCGCGGGGCAGCTTTCTTT.

V gene TRBV29-1 combines with J gene TRBJ1-1; TRBD1 agrees at 9 bases. Trimming at V came to 7 bases and at J to 3 bases, leaving 3 bases not matched to a gene. The CDR3 has 12 amino acids. Germline CDR1 is SQVTM and CDR2 is ANQGSEA. The CDR3 DNA sequence: TGCAGCGGACAGGGGGTAGACACTGAAGCTTTCTTT. It translates to CSGQGVDTEAFF.

This clone has a single count. CDR3 in amino acids: CASMDLSSTDTQYF. CDR3 nucleotide sequence: TGTGCCAGTATGGACTTGTCTAGCACAGATACGCAGTATTTT. The chain has TRBV28 and TRBJ2-3; D perhaps matches TRBD2 (5 bases). The V gene's germline CDR1 is MDHEN and CDR2 SYDVKM. This CDR3 has 14 residues. Trimming removed 9 bases from V and 0 bases from J, with 13 bases in between.

The chain is built from TRBV2 and TRBJ2-7, with 8 bases aligning to TRBD2. Germline values: CDR1 SNHLY, CDR2 FYNNEI. This CDR3 spans 15 amino acids. The V and J ends lost 1 base and 6 bases, in that order; junction bases with no gene match: 8. DNA of the CDR3: TGTGCCAGCAGTGAAGGGGGGCTAGCGGGTTCCGAGCAGTACTTC. This codes for CASSEGGLAGSEQYF.

This chain links TRBV7-8 with TRBJ2-1; 16 bases fit TRBD2. J gave up 7 bases and V 5 bases, and 11 bases lay outside the gene matches. Germline V CDR1 and CDR2: SGHVS, FQNEAQ. The CDR3 totals 18 residues. CDR3 in DNA: TGTGCCAGCAGCCTCCACACCGGGACTAGCGGGAGGGGGAATGAGCAGTTCTTC. Its translation is CASSLHTGTSGRGNEQFF.